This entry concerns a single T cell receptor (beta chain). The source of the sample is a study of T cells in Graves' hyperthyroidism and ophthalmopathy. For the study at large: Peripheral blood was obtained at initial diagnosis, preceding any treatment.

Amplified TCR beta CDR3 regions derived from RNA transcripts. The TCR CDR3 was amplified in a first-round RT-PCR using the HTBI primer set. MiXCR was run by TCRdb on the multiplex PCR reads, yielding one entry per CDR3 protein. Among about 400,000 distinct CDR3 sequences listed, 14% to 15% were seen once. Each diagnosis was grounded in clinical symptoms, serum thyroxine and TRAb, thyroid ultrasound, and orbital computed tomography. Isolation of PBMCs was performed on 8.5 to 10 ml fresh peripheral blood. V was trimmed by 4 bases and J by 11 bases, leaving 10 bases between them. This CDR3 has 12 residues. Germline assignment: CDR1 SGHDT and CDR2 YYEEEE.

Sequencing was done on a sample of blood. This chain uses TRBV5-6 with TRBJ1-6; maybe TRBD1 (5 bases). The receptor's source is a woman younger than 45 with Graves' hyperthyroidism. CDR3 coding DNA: TGTGCCAGCAGCCGGGACGTGACACCCCTCCACTTT. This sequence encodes CASSRDVTPLHF.